The rows below give T cell receptor beta chains drawn from one sample of a study of T-cell reconstitution after alpha-beta-depleted transplantation in children. TCRdb called the PCR reads again in MiXCR, with one record for every CDR3 protein. Among 610,000 or so distinct CDR3 sequences, 25% to 30% were seen once, and the ten largest hold under 45%. Material: PBMCs, obtained before TCRalphabeta/CD19-depleted stem cell transplant. Receptor source: a boy less than two years old with Wiskott-Aldrich syndrome, due to receive a stem cell transplant. Both conserved end residues are part of each CDR3. The D gene is left open where the match is weak. A row's size may be missing; if present it is once, few, many or a size class.

J gene: TRBJ1-1
D gene: -
V gene: TRBV5-1
CDR3 length: 14
clone size: -
CDR3 DNA: TGCGCCAGCAGCTTGGCGACGGACTACACTGAAGCTTTCTTT
CDR3 protein: CASSLATDYTEAFF

J gene: TRBJ2-1
D gene: -
V gene: TRBV29-1
CDR3 length: 13
clone size: few
CDR3 DNA: TGCAGCGTTGCCCGCCTCTCCTACAATGAGCAGTTCTTC
CDR3 protein: CSVARLSYNEQFF

J gene: TRBJ2-1
D gene: -
V gene: TRBV4-1
CDR3 length: 16
clone size: few
CDR3 DNA: TGCGCCAGCAGCCAATTTGGGGGCGACTCCTACAATGAGCAGTTCTTC
CDR3 protein: CASSQFGGDSYNEQFF

J gene: TRBJ2-3
D gene: TRBD2
V gene: TRBV7-3
CDR3 length: 15
clone size: few
CDR3 DNA: TGTGCCAGCAGCTTAAGACTAGCGGGAGCCGATACGCAGTATTTT
CDR3 protein: CASSLRLAGADTQYF

J gene: TRBJ2-5
D gene: TRBD2
V gene: TRBV10-3
CDR3 length: 18
clone size: -
CDR3 DNA: TGTGCCATCAGTCAGCGGGACCTAAGCTCTGGAACGCGGGAGACCCAGTACTTC
CDR3 protein: CAISQRDLSSGTRETQYF

J gene: TRBJ2-5
D gene: TRBD2
V gene: TRBV29-1
CDR3 length: 14
clone size: -
CDR3 DNA: TGCAGCGTGACCCAAGCGGGGCCAAAAGAGACCCAGTACTTC
CDR3 protein: CSVTQAGPKETQYF

J gene: TRBJ2-1
D gene: -
V gene: TRBV24-1
CDR3 length: 14
clone size: -
CDR3 DNA: TGTGCCACCAGTTTCGGATCCTCCTACAATGAGCAGTTCTTC
CDR3 protein: CATSFGSSYNEQFF

J gene: TRBJ2-1
D gene: -
V gene: TRBV7-3
CDR3 length: 14
clone size: few
CDR3 DNA: TGTGCCAGCAGCTTGCAGGGGGGTGGAAATGAGCAGTTCTTC
CDR3 protein: CASSLQGGGNEQFF

J gene: TRBJ2-7
D gene: -
V gene: TRBV20-1
CDR3 length: 11
clone size: -
CDR3 DNA: TGCAGTGCCAACTCGGGGTACGAGCAGTACTTC
CDR3 protein: CSANSGYEQYF

J gene: TRBJ1-1
D gene: TRBD1
V gene: TRBV12-3/TRBV12-4
CDR3 length: 15
clone size: few
CDR3 DNA: TGTGCCAGCACCCGGACAGGTCAAGAGAGGACTGAAGCTTTCTTT
CDR3 protein: CASTRTGQERTEAFF

J gene: TRBJ1-1
D gene: TRBD1
V gene: TRBV12-3/TRBV12-4
CDR3 length: 13
clone size: -
CDR3 DNA: TGTGCCAGCAGGATACAGGGGGCTAATGAAGCTTTCTTT
CDR3 protein: CASRIQGANEAFF